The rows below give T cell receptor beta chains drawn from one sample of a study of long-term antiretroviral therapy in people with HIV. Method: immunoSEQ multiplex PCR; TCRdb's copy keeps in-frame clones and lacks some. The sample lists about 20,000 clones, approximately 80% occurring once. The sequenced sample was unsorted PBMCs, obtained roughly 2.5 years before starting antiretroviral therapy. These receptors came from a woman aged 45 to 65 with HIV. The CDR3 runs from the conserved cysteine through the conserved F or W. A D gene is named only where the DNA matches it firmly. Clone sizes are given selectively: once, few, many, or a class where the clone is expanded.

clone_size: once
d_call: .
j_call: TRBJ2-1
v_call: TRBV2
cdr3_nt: TGTGCCAGCAGTCCCGCCGGGGGGCGAGAGCAGTTCTTC
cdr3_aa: CASSPAGGREQFF

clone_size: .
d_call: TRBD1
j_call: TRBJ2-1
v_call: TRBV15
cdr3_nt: TGTGCCACCGTGACAGGGAGACTAATGTACAATGAGCAGTTCTTC
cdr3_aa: CATVTGRLMYNEQFF

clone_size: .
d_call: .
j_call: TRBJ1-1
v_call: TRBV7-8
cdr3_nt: TGTGCCAGCAGCCTTGGGAGGGGGTACACTGAAGCTTTCTTT
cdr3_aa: CASSLGRGYTEAFF

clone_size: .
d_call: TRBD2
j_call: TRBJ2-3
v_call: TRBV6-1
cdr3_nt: TGTGCCAGCAGTGAAGCCGCAGGACTAGCGGGCATTACGCAGTATTTT
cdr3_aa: CASSEAAGLAGITQYF

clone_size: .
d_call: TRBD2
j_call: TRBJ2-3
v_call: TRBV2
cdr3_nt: TGTGCCAGCCCCCCAAGGGTCGGAGCGGGGGGCACAGATACGCAGTATTTT
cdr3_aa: CASPPRVGAGGTDTQYF

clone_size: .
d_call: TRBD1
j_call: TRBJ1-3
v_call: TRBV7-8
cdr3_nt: TGTGCCAGCAGCTCCCCCGGGACAGGCGGAAACACCATATATTTT
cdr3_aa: CASSSPGTGGNTIYF

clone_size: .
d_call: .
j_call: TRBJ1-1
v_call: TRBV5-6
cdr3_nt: TGTGCCAGCAGCTCCCCGACTGGATACATGAACACTGAAGCTTTCTTT
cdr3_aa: CASSSPTGYMNTEAFF

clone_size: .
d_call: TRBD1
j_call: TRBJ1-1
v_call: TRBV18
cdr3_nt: TGTGCCAGCTCACCGGGACAGAAGAACACTGAAGCTTTCTTT
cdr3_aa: CASSPGQKNTEAFF

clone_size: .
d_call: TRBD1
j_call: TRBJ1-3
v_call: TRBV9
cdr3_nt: TGTGCCAGCAGCGTAGGGTGGGACAGGGTTTGGAACACCATATATTTT
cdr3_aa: CASSVGWDRVWNTIYF

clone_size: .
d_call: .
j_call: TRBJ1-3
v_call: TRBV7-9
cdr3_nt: TGTGCCAGCAGCTTTTATCCACAGCGTGGAAACACCATATATTTT
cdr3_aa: CASSFYPQRGNTIYF

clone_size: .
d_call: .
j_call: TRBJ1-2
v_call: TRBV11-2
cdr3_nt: TGTGCCAGCAGCGCCGCCGGCCCCAACTATGGCTACACCTTC
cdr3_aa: CASSAAGPNYGYTF

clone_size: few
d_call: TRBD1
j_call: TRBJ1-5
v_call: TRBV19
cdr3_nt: TGTGCCGCCATACAGGGGGCTAGCAATCAGCCCCAGCATTTT
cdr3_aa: CAAIQGASNQPQHF

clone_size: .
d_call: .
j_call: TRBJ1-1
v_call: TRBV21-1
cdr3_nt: TGTGCCAGCAGCAAAGCGCGACCGCGCACTGAAGCTTTCTTT
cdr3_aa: CASSKARPRTEAFF

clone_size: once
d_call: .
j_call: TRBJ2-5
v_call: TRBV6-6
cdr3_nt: TGTGCCAGCAGCCGCCAGGGGACAAATCAAGAGACCCAGTACTTC
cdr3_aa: CASSRQGTNQETQYF

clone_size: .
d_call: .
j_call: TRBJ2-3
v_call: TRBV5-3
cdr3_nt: TGTGCCAGAAGCTTGGGACTGGAGACAGATACGCAGTATTTT
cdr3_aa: CARSLGLETDTQYF

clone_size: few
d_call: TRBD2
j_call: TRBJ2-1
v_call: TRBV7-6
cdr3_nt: TGTGCCAGCAGCTTATGGGCTAGCGGGGGGGGAAATGAGCAGTTCTTC
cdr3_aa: CASSLWASGGGNEQFF

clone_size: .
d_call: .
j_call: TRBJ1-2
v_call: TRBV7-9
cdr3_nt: TGTGCCAGCAGTTCCGTTTCACAGGGAGGAGGCTACACCTTC
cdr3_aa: CASSSVSQGGGYTF

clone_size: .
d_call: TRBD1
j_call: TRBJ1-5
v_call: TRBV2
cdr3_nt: TGTGCCAGCAGTGGGATGACAGGGGCCCAGCCCCAGCATTTT
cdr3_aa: CASSGMTGAQPQHF

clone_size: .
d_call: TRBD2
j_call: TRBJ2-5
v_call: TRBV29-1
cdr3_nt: TGCAGCGTTGAACTCCCTCTCCCAGCGGGGGGACAAGAGACCCAGTACTTC
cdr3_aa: CSVELPLPAGGQETQYF

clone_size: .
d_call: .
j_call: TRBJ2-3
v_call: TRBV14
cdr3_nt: TGTGCCAGCAGCCAGCAAGGACAGTGGGCAGATACGCAGTATTTT
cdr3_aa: CASSQQGQWADTQYF

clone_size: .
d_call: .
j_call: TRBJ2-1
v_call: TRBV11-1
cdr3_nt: TGTGCCAGCAGCTTAGGGCCGGACGGATGGTACAATGAGCAGTTCTTC
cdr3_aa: CASSLGPDGWYNEQFF

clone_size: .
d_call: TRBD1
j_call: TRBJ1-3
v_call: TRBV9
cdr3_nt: TGTGCCAGCGGGGACAGTTACTCTGGAAACACCATATATTTT
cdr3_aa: CASGDSYSGNTIYF

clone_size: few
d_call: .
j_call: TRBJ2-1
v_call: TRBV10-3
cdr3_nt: TGTGCCATCAGTGAGTCGACGAGCTACAATGAGCAGTTCTTC
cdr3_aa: CAISESTSYNEQFF

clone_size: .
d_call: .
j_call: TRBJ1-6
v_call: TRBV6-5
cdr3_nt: TGTGCCAGCAGTTACCGGCAGGTTAATTCACCCCTCCACTTT
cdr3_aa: CASSYRQVNSPLHF

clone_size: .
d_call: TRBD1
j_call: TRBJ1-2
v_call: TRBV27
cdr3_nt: TGTGCCAGCAGTTTAAGACAGGGCCATGGCTACACCTTC
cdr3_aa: CASSLRQGHGYTF

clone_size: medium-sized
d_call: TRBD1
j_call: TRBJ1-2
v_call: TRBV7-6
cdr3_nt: TGTGCCAGCAGCTTAGATCAAGGGGGCGCGGGTGGCTACACCTTC
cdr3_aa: CASSLDQGGAGGYTF

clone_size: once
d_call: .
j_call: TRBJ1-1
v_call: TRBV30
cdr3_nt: TGTGCCTGGAGTAAGATTCCGAACACTGAAGCTTTCTTT
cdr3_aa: CAWSKIPNTEAFF

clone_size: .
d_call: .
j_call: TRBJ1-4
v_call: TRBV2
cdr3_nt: TGTGCCAGCAGTGGCGTAAATGAAAAACTGTTTTTT
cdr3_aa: CASSGVNEKLFF

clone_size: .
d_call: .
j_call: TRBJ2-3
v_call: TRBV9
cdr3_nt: TGTGCCAGCAGCGTCTCAGGGCTCGCAGATACGCAGTATTTT
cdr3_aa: CASSVSGLADTQYF

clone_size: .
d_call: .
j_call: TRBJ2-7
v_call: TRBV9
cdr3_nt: TGTGCCAGCAGTGCCCGGGCAGAGAGCTCCTACGAGCAGTACTTC
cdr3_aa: CASSARAESSYEQYF

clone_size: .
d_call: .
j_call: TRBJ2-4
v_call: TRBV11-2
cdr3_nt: TGTGCCAGCAGCTTAACAAAAAACATTCAGTACTTC
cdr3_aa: CASSLTKNIQYF

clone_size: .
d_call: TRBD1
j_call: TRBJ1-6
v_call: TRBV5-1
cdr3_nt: TGCGCCAGCAGGTTGGACAGGGGTAATTCACCCCTCCACTTT
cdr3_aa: CASRLDRGNSPLHF

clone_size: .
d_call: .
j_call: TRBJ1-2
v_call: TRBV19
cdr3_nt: TGTGCCAGTATTTCCCGGGACACTCGGGGCGGTGGCTACACCTTC
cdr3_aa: CASISRDTRGGGYTF

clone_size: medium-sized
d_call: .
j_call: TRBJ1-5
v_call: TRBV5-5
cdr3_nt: TGTGCCAGCAGCTTCTCGTGGCAGCCCGATCAGCCCCAGCATTTT
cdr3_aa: CASSFSWQPDQPQHF

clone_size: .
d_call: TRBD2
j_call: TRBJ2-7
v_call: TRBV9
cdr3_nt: TGTGCCAGCAGCGTAGCTACCGGGGCTAGCGGGGGATACGAGCAGTACTTC
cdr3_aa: CASSVATGASGGYEQYF

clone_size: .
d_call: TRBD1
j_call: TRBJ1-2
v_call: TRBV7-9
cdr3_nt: TGTGCCAGCAGCCCCCCGGGACAGGGCTACTATGGCTACACCTTC
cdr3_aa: CASSPPGQGYYGYTF

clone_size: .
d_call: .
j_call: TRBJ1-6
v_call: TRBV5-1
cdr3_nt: TGCGCCAGCAGCTTAGGGGTCGATAATTCACCCCTCCACTTT
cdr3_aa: CASSLGVDNSPLHF

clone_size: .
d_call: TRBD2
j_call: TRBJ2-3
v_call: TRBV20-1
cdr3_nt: TGCAGTGCTCGACTAGCCGATACGCAGTATTTT
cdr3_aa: CSARLADTQYF

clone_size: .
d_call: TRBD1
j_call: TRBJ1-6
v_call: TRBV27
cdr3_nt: TGTGCCAGCAGTTCGCCCCCGGGACAGGGCAATTCACCCCTCCACTTT
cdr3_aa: CASSSPPGQGNSPLHF